This T cell receptor beta chain emerged from a study of T-cell reconstitution after alpha-beta-depleted transplantation in children. With V trimmed by 6 bases and J by 1 base, 3 bases remained unmatched. The V gene's germline CDR1 is SGHVS and CDR2 FNYEAQ. This CDR3 comprises 13 residues. A TCRbeta library incorporating unique molecular identifiers was prepared. A single record per CDR3 protein comes from TCRdb applying MiXCR to the PCR reads. This sample has about 640,000 distinct CDR3 sequences, with 13% found just once. Whole-study findings and limits: Reported findings indicate that, about two months after transplant, alpha-beta T cells came from several hundred expanded clones, which were derived from non-depleted graft cells. T-cell counts and diversity were attributed mostly to newly produced T cells one year after transplant. Certain patients had high TCRbeta diversity at day 60, and it came from recipient T cells and thymic progenitors that survived.

Worth noting for this clonotype: Antigen unknown.

The sample was PBMCs, mostly from graft donor cells, taken 360 days after TCRalphabeta/CD19-depleted stem cell transplant. This sequence originates from a male patient younger than 18 who had a stem cell transplant for acute myeloid leukemia, so the T cells may come from the graft donor. The gene calls are TRBV7-6 and TRBJ2-7; 7 positions match TRBD2. CDR3 protein: CASRRSGSYEQYF. CDR3 coding DNA: TGTGCCAGCAGACGTAGCGGGTCCTACGAGCAGTACTTC.